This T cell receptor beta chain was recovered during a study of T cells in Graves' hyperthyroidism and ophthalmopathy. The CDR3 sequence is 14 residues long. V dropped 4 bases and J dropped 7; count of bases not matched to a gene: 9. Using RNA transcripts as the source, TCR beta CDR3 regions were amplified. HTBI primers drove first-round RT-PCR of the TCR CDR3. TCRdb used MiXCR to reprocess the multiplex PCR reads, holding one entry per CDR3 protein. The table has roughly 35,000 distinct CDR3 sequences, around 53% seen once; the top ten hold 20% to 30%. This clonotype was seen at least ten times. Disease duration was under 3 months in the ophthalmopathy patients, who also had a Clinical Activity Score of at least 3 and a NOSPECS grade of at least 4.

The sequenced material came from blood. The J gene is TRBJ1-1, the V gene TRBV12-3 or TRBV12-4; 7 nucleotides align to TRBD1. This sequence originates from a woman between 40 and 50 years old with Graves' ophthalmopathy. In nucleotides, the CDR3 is TGTGCCAGCAGTTCCTACAGGGGAGAGGATGAAGCTTTCTTT. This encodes CASSSYRGEDEAFF.